This T cell receptor (beta chain) is drawn from a study of blood T cell repertoires in COVID-19. Per the original methods: Estimated nucleated cell counts came from reference gene primer amplification. Assay: immunoSEQ multiplex PCR; the TCRdb copy retains only in-frame clones and omits some. V, J and clone size are taken as reported in that table, and D and trimming were inferred from the DNA itself. The data hold about 260,000 clones, with around 90% observed a single time. The CDR3 length is 19 residues. Germline CDR1 is LGHNA and CDR2 is YNFKEQ. The V and J ends lost 4 bases and 0 bases, in that order; junction bases with no gene match: 10.

This TCR derives from a woman in her thirties or forties with acute or convalescent COVID-19. V usage is TRBV4-2 and J usage is TRBJ2-2, with 11 bases matching TRBD2. The source material was peripheral blood. CDR3 loop: CASSRILAGGTANTGELFF. The CDR3 DNA reads as TGTGCCAGCAGCCGTATCCTAGCGGGGGGCACCGCGAACACCGGGGAGCTGTTTTTT.